The 18 T cell receptor beta chains listed next were all sequenced from one sample in a study of T cells in narcolepsy (dated by TCRdb to the late 2010s). The library relied on the immunoSEQ multiplex PCR assay. Imported from immuneACCESS, the table was reduced by TCRdb to in-frame sequences with V and J called. These copies leave out some clones; in studies compared against another copy, an unresolved V gene accounts for under half, and the cause of the remainder is not known. In all, the sample holds roughly 20,000 clones, and around 86% of those were seen once. The ten largest clones represent 1.5% to 2% of the sample. Sequencing was performed on memory (CD45RA-) CD4+ T cells from blood. The cell subset or site label here, explained by the study, means: memory T cells sorted ex vivo from peripheral blood. The receptors derive from a human donor in good health.

The genes are TRBV4-1 and TRBJ1-3; D is undetermined. With 0 bases removed from V and 4 bases from J, the gap between germline ends came to 13 bases. The length of the CDR3 is 16 residues. The V gene's germline CDR1 is MGHRA and CDR2 YSYEKL. The CDR3 DNA is TGCGCCAGCAGCCAAGATCGATGGGCCATCGGAAACACCATATATTTT. Protein product: CASSQDRWAIGNTIYF.

Only a few counts were recorded for this clone. V usage is TRBV2 and J usage is TRBJ2-4; 8 nucleotides line up with TRBD1. Germline CDR1 is SNHLY and CDR2 is FYNNEI. V was pared by 5 bases and J by 0 bases, with 6 bases of the junction left unmatched. The CDR3 spans 16 residues. The CDR3 DNA reads as TGTGCCAGCAGTCGTACAGGGGGACAAGCCAAAAACATTCAGTACTTC. Protein: CASSRTGGQAKNIQYF.

The CDR3 region is CASSPRGVWDTQYF. Here the CDR3 DNA reads TGTGCCAGCAGCCCCCGCGGGGTCTGGGATACGCAGTATTTT. The chain combines TRBV7-3 with TRBJ2-3; possible D gene TRBD2, 6 bases. Germline-derived CDR1 and CDR2 are SGHTA and FQGTGA. The CDR3 sequence is 14 residues long. V lost 5 bases and J lost 6, with 15 bases in between.

This chain joins TRBV7-3 and TRBJ1-2; 7 positions agree with TRBD1. Per germline, CDR1 SGHTA and CDR2 FQGTGA. The CDR3 covers 13 residues. The V and J ends lost 2 bases and 8 bases, in that order; junction bases with no gene match: 5. CDR3 sequence reads: CASSLPTGVGYTF. The CDR3 region has the DNA TGTGCCAGCAGCTTACCCACAGGGGTCGGCTACACCTTC.

About this clone: The junction does not match germline at one end; this may be a read error. The chain links TRBV19 to TRBJ1-1; D uncertain. The CDR3 has 13 residues. From germline, CDR1 is LNHDA and CDR2 SQIVND (reference sequence). The CDR3 bases are TGTGCCGGTAGCCGAGACCGGGTCGCTGAAGCTTTCTTT. Amino acids: CAGSRDRVAEAFF.

DNA for the CDR3: TGTGCCAGCAGCTTAGTAGGAGGAGGGAGGCTGTTTTTT. Its protein is CASSLVGGGRLFF. The J gene is TRBJ1-4, the V gene TRBV11-2, with D uncertain. The V and J ends lost 1 base and 14 bases respectively, with 14 bases between them. Germline loops: CDR1 SGHAT, CDR2 FQNNGV. CDR3 size: 13 residues.

The chain links TRBV29-1 to TRBJ2-3; the D gene is possibly TRBD2 (6 bases). The CDR3 has 11 residues. The V gene's germline CDR1 is SQVTM and CDR2 ANQGSEA. V dropped 6 bases and J dropped 11 bases, with 15 bases sitting between them. CDR3 bases: TGCAGCGTGGGGGACTCTGATCGGCAGTATTTT. Translated: CSVGDSDRQYF.

This chain links TRBV14 with TRBJ2-7; TRBD1 aligns across 10 bases. V was pared by 1 base and J by 7 bases, with 7 bases of the junction left unmatched. The CDR3 consists of 15 residues. CDR1 is SGHDN, CDR2 FVKESK, per germline. CDR3 loop: CASSQVGTGEWEQYF. In DNA form, the CDR3 reads TGTGCCAGCAGCCAAGTGGGGACAGGGGAGTGGGAGCAGTACTTC.

The chain uses TRBV4-3 and TRBJ2-3; D is unclear. Germline V gene sequence: CDR1 LGHNA, CDR2 YSLEER. The CDR3 covers 12 residues. V lost 1 base, J lost 5 bases, and 4 bases lay in between. The CDR3 bases are TGCGCCAGCAGCCAAGGGGGAGATACGCAGTATTTT. Translated, it gives CASSQGGDTQYF.

The gene calls are TRBV5-1 and TRBJ2-5; 8 bases agree with TRBD1. The DNA end is more similar to TRBJ2-7, so the J call may be wrong. There are 14 residues in the CDR3. Germline-derived CDR1 and CDR2 are SGHRS and YFSETQ. The CDR3 sequence: CASSLVSGGHEQYF. In DNA form, the CDR3 reads TGCGCCAGCAGCTTGGTTTCAGGGGGCCACGAGCAGTACTTC.

This clone occurred once. This CDR3 is CASSQASGILEETQYF. The DNA for the CDR3 is TGTGCCAGCAGCCAAGCTAGCGGGATTCTGGAGGAGACCCAGTACTTC. This rearrangement joins TRBV4-2 to TRBJ2-5, with 9 bases matching TRBD2. Losses at the gene ends were 1 base for V and 5 bases for J; bases not matched to a gene: 8. Germline V gives CDR1 LGHNA, CDR2 YNFKEQ. The CDR3 is 16 amino acids.

The V call is TRBV5-1, the J call TRBJ1-2; D unclear. The ends were cut back, 3 bases at V and 1 base at J, with 10 bases in the middle. CDR1 SGHRS and CDR2 YFSETQ come from the germline V gene. There are 14 residues in the CDR3. The CDR3 DNA reads as TGCGCCAGCAGCTCGAGGACTGATAACTATGGCTACACCTTC. The encoded protein is CASSSRTDNYGYTF.

This chain links TRBV6-5 with TRBJ1-5; D gene ambiguous. Trimming removed 5 bases from V and 4 bases from J, with 12 bases in between. The CDR3 spans 14 residues. The V gene's germline CDR1 is MNHEY and CDR2 SVGAGI. In DNA, the CDR3 is TGTGCCAGCAGTGATTCGGGCGCAAATCAGCCCCAGCATTTT. As protein: CASSDSGANQPQHF.

The gene calls are TRBV27 and TRBJ1-4; D is uncertain. Germline CDR1 reads MNHEY; CDR2 reads SMNVEV (reference sequence). This CDR3 is 14 amino acids long. The CDR3 sequence is CPPRSGGPNEKLFF. Written as DNA, the CDR3 is TGTCCCCCGCGCTCGGGTGGTCCAAATGAAAAACTGTTTTTT.

V usage is TRBV29-1 and J usage is TRBJ2-5, with D uncertain. The CDR3 runs to 13 residues. CDR1 is SQVTM and CDR2 is ANQGSEA in the germline V gene. V was shortened by 4 bases and J by 1 base, with 10 bases between the two germline ends. The CDR3 sequence: CSVVEASQETQYF. In DNA, the CDR3 is TGCAGCGTTGTCGAAGCGTCCCAAGAGACCCAGTACTTC.

This clone was seen once. The CDR3 region has the DNA TGTGCCAGCTCACCCCGGGACAGGGTTGCGAACACTGAAGCTTTCTTT. Encoded protein: CASSPRDRVANTEAFF. V usage is TRBV18 and J usage is TRBJ1-1; 9 positions match TRBD1. Per germline, CDR1 KGHSH and CDR2 LQKENI. V trimming: 3 bases; J trimming: 1 base; junction bases outside the gene matches: 6. The CDR3 contains 16 residues.

The chain couples TRBV7-2 to TRBJ1-5; unclear D gene. Germline CDR1 is SGHTA and CDR2 is FQGNSA. This CDR3 comprises 12 residues. With 3 bases removed from V and 11 bases from J, the gap between germline ends came to 11 bases. The CDR3 DNA reads TGTGCCAGCAGCTTGCAGGCCCAGTCCCAGCATTTT. This gives the protein CASSLQAQSQHF.

In its sample, this clone was seen a few times. This rearrangement joins TRBV7-6 to TRBJ2-7, with 11 nucleotides matching TRBD2. Looked up from germline, CDR1 is SGHVS and CDR2 is FNYEAQ. Trimming at V came to 6 bases and at J to 4 bases, leaving 14 bases not matched to a gene. CDR3 length equals 17 residues. The CDR3 sequence is CASSPAGGLAGGYEQYF. Written as DNA, the CDR3 is TGTGCCAGCAGTCCGGCGGGGGGATTAGCGGGAGGGTACGAGCAGTACTTC.